This TCR beta chain was profiled in a study of cytomegalovirus exposure and HLA in healthy donors (dated by TCRdb to about 2017). Describing the broader study: According to an earlier analysis of a few hundred of the donors, about 179 million T cells yielded roughly 110 million unique TCR beta sequences and around 280 Gb of sequence data. Around 320 gigabases of sequencing data and 70 million to 100 million unique TCR sequences were included in an early release covering 550 to 650 HLA-typed donors. Of the 300 to 450 genotyped donors, less than 85% were placed in the genetic ancestry cluster associated with self-reported Caucasian donors. The study was designed to test whether signatures of past pathogen exposure could be identified by cataloging public T cell receptors. The T cell repertoires of under 750 subjects were profiled by immunosequencing and related to cytomegalovirus serostatus. Besides the first cohort of roughly 700 subjects, a separate validation cohort made up of 120 or so different subjects was used. To predict cytomegalovirus infection status, the study brought together high-throughput TCR immunosequencing, statistical association of individual TCRs with disease status, and machine learning. To study patterns of TCR occurrence, a later analysis re-analyzed previously published TCR beta repertoires from 500 to 850 donors and added high-resolution HLA genotyping. Rather than drawing on any new phenotypic data, the later analysis identified candidate immune exposures from TCR beta sequences and the way those sequences occurred across donors. An earlier analysis of 500 to 650 of the donors applied high-throughput TCR beta sequencing to assess whether each TCR beta V gene segment acted as functional or pseudogenic. Donor age, sex, ethnicity and CMV serostatus were compiled together with the repertoire data. A later genetic analysis used genome-wide SNP genotypes for about 55% of the 666 donors, treating that subset as a discovery cohort. All discovery cohort repertoires had been generated using a single sequencing platform. HLA typing included class I and class II loci at four-digit resolution. The number of typed donors differed by locus: about 620-640 for A, B, C, DRB1 and DQB1; 522 for DQA1; some 590 for DPA1; and roughly 470 for DPB1. Four to six DR-DQ haplotypes were handled as single units for association and clustering because linkage in the cohort was strong. Among 398 genotyped donors of the cohort, an average of around 240,000 unique TCR beta nucleotide sequences were sequenced per donor, around 20% of them non-productive. Study-wide findings and limitations: The classifier was reported to diagnose cytomegalovirus status with high specificity and sensitivity in both the original and validation cohorts. A later analysis reported that several top co-occurrence clusters appeared linked to parvovirus B19, influenza, CMV and Epstein-Barr virus. In a later analysis, HLA-associated TCR beta chains were found to be more clonally expanded and to have lower generation probabilities than equally common non-associated chains. Three of the identified cytomegalovirus-associated TCR beta chains were confirmed in vitro to be specific for cytomegalovirus antigens. The earlier analysis of around 600 of the donors excluded around 17 rarely observed V segments, including chromosome 9 orphons, because counts were too low. Because some donors lacked HLA typing at each locus, the association tests relied only on the typed subset. In a later analysis, TCR association rates were found to vary across HLA loci, with the most associated TCRs seen for DRB1 alleles and the fewest for HLA-C alleles. CMV serostatus was the only immune exposure information available for the cohort. A further reported finding was that TCR beta sequences accurately predicted the HLA-A and HLA-B alleles for most subjects in the first cohort. This cohort had only TCR beta chains sequenced, and the lack of alpha or paired-chain data limited which features could be detected. When HLA alleles, especially DR and DQ, strongly co-occurred, attributing TCR associations to individual alleles was difficult. In an earlier analysis of 450 to 750 of the donors, most TCR beta V segments appeared in productive rearrangements about 87% or about 30% of the time, broadly matching IMGT annotations. Specific HLA alleles were associated with 15,000 to 20,000 TCR beta sequences at a false discovery rate of 0.05 in a later analysis. Sequencing depth was assumed to be roughly uniform across donors in the presence/absence analyses, though that assumption may not hold. Most TCR sequences were seen in very few donors, while some public TCRs were found in many individuals. A later genetic analysis reported fewer N-insertions in productive TCRs among donors in an Asian-associated ancestry cluster than the roughly 640-donor mean. A total of 150 to 200 TCR beta chains were listed by the study as associated with cytomegalovirus. A cluster of highly shared sequence variants was judged likely to represent a technical artifact of the sequencing pipeline. A later genetic analysis associated a missense DCLRE1C variant with V-gene and J-gene trimming of TCR beta chains, and an independent cohort replicated the association. Because the 87-base-pair reads could not distinguish some IMGT-functional V segments, including TRBV6-2 and TRBV6-3, those segments were excluded. The authors suggested that the approach could potentially be extended to other disease states and immunological phenotypes. Linkage disequilibrium might explain the correlated functional status among segregating V segments, but an unknown experimental factor could not be ruled out. According to a later analysis, most CMV-associated TCR beta chains appeared to be HLA-restricted, and the HLA associations seemed to be driven largely by CMV exposure.

Clipping removes 5 bases from V and 0 bases from J, with 11 as the unmatched junction base count. The CDR1 and CDR2 encoded by the germline V gene are SGHVS and FNYEAQ. Taken from cysteine to phenylalanine, the CDR3 has 17 residues. Only the CDR3 DNA stays, 51 bases, in frame from base 1. The library relied on the immunoSEQ multiplex PCR assay. For the multiplex PCR, a mixture combining 60 forward primers for TCR Vbeta segments and 13 reverse primers for TCR Jbeta segments was used. Amplification of the CDR3 region of rearranged TCR beta genes was performed with a multiplex PCR assay on genomic DNA. The amplified TCR beta libraries were sequenced on the Illumina HiSeq System as 87-base-pair reads. The source study handled its data this way. A later analysis counted approximately 76 million unique TCR beta chains across the approximately 700 repertoires, and some 11 million of these chains were shared by at least two donors. Raw reads were error-corrected and collapsed into unique sequences by a nearest-neighbor algorithm in which closely related sequences were merged to remove PCR and sequencing errors. Alignment of CDR3 sequences to IMGT reference sequences was used to assign V, D and J gene segments. For a sequence to be retained, at least a six-nucleotide match to both a V gene segment and a J gene segment was required. Rearrangements were classified as productive when the CDR3 lacked stop codons and remained in frame with V and J, and all other rearrangements were classified as non-productive. CDR3 was defined according to IMGT convention as the region running from the second conserved V-encoded cysteine to the conserved J-encoded phenylalanine. Sequences without an unambiguous match to a single V gene segment were excluded from the earlier analysis of about 600 of the donors. An earlier analysis of approximately 590 of the donors classified V segments as functional when productive rearrangements were above 56.7% and as segregating when the standard deviation between donors was above 5%. A statistical classification framework was developed to diagnose cytomegalovirus status using the catalog of TCR beta chain sequences. In a later analysis, TCR nucleotide sequences were compared against IMGT/GENE-DB human TR gene sequences so that V and J genes could be assigned. The TCRdist pipeline was used in a later analysis to assign CDR3 sequences and most-parsimonious VDJ recombination scenarios. In a later analysis, each TCR beta chain was defined by its CDR3 amino acid sequence together with its V-gene family, and reads without a unique V-gene family were excluded. A later analysis removed several hundred highly shared, low-generation-probability nucleotide sequences to deal with suspected cross-contamination and a sequencing artifact. In a later analysis, a clonal expansion index for each public chain was calculated from normalized within-repertoire ranks of inferred template counts. A later analysis computed generation probabilities with a VDJ recombination model fitted to out-of-frame rearrangements, and checked the results against IGoR. In a later analysis, hypergeometric tests were used to score TCR-TCR, TCR-HLA and TCR-CMV co-occurrence, with a repertoire-size bias correction applied to TCR pairs. A later analysis estimated false discovery rates by permuting HLA or CMV assignments 20 times. A later analysis grouped co-occurring TCRs with DBSCAN, adding TCRdist sequence similarity when clustering within HLA-allele-positive subsets. Repertoires with fewer than 30,000 or more than 120,000 public chains were left out of co-occurrence clustering, as were five repertoires with anomalous nucleotide sharing. What TCRdb holds here is the immuneACCESS table cut down to in-frame rearrangements. Part of the clones is not present; checked against another copy, under half of the missing clones reflect an unresolved V gene, and the others are unexplained. The D gene and trimming were derived from the DNA, and the V and J assignments and clone size from that table. The sample table lists about 160,000 clones, about 71% of them with a count of one. Approximately 1.3% of the sample is held by the ten biggest clonotypes.

About this clone itself: Its binding antigen is unknown. Base qualities are not provided; no much larger clone lies one nucleotide away.

The cohort consisted of approximately 690 healthy bone marrow donors. At the time of sampling, all cohort members were nominally healthy, though unrecorded immune exposures were likely present. The donor was CMV seronegative and belonged to the group of several hundred seronegative cohort members. A peripheral blood sample was collected from each donor, and TCR beta sequencing was performed on peripheral blood mononuclear cells. Genomic DNA was extracted from the blood cell samples with the Qiagen DNeasy Blood Extraction Kit. The sequence is built from TRBV7-6 and TRBJ2-3; TRBD2 aligns with 7 central bases. This clonotype was obtained from a man between 50 and 59 years old in good health and CMV-seronegative. Specimen: PBMCs. The CDR3 loop reads CASSRRDYQTSTDTQYF. At the DNA level, the sequence is TGTGCCAGCAGCCGCCGGGACTACCAAACTAGCACAGATACGCAGTATTTT.